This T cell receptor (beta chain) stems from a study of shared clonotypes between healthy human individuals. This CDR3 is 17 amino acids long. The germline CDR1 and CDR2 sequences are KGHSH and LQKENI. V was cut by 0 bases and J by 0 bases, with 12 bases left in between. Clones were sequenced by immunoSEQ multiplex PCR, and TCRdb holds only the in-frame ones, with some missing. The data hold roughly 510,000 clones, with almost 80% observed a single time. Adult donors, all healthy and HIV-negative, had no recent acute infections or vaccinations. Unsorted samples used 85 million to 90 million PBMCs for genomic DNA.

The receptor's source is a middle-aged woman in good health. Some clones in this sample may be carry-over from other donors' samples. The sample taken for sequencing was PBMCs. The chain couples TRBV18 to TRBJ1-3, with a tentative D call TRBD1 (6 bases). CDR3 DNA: TGTGCCAGCTCACCACCGTTCGGGACAAACTCTGGAAACACCATATATTTT. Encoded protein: CASSPPFGTNSGNTIYF.